A selection of T cell receptor beta chains follows, all from one sample in a study of patients and donors after allogeneic stem cell transplantation. MiXCR, applied by TCRdb to the RT-PCR reads, yields one record per CDR3 protein. The sample lists over 200,000 distinct CDR3 sequences, 35% to 45% occurring once. The specimen was blood, either unsorted or a sorted T cell fraction (not recorded which). These receptors all come from a human donor who was either an allogeneic HSCT recipient or a stem cell or donor lymphocyte infusion donor (not recorded which). It is not recorded whose cells these are; they may come from a transplant donor. The CDR3 runs from the conserved cysteine through the conserved F or W. A D gene is named only where the DNA matches it firmly. The listing skips clone size in some rows; elsewhere it reads once, few, many or a size class.

d_call j_call v_call clone_size cdr3_aa cdr3_nt
TRBD1 TRBJ2-1 TRBV6-1 . CASSERGQVFFRFF TGTGCCAGCAGTGAGAGGGGACAGGTTTTTTTTCGGTTCTTC
TRBD1 TRBJ1-6 TRBV6-5 few CASSYKTGTGGSPLHF TGTGCCAGCAGTTACAAGACCGGGACAGGGGGATCACCCCTCCACTTT
TRBD1 TRBJ1-2 TRBV20-1 . CSASDRGAGGYTF TGCAGTGCTAGTGACAGGGGCGCGGGCGGCTACACCTTC
. TRBJ1-6 TRBV4-3 . CASSQDASSPLHF TGCGCCAGCAGCCAAGATGCTTCCTCACCCCTCCACTTT
TRBD1 TRBJ1-1 TRBV5-1 . CASNRGTKTEAFF TGCGCCAGCAACAGGGGCACGAAGACTGAAGCTTTCTTT
. TRBJ1-1 TRBV5-5 . CASSLSPTQKRLTEAFF TGTGCCAGCAGCTTGTCCCCCACACAGAAACGCCTCACTGAAGCTTTCTTT
TRBD1 TRBJ1-5 TRBV12-3/TRBV12-4 . CASSETGGFQPQHF TGTGCCAGCAGTGAAACAGGGGGCTTTCAGCCCCAGCATTTT
TRBD2 TRBJ2-3 TRBV15 . CATSRDRLAGGTDTQYF TGTGCCACCAGCAGAGATCGCCTAGCGGGGGGGACAGATACGCAGTATTTT
TRBD1 TRBJ2-1 TRBV13 . CASSFRGTGGQFF TGTGCCAGCAGCTTTAGAGGGACAGGGGGCCAGTTCTTC
TRBD1 TRBJ1-2 TRBV7-2 . CASSLVPVGDRDNYGYTF TGTGCCAGCAGCTTAGTCCCGGTCGGGGACAGAGACAACTATGGCTACACCTTC
. TRBJ1-6 TRBV15 . CATSRAVNRPSDNSPLHF TGTGCCACCAGCAGAGCAGTGAACAGACCCTCGGATAATTCACCCCTCCACTTT
. TRBJ2-7 TRBV10-3 . CATSGRMPLSYEQYF TGTGCCACCTCCGGACGTATGCCGTTATCCTACGAGCAGTACTTC
. TRBJ1-5 TRBV12-3/TRBV12-4 . CASNPTGRYGNQPQHF TGTGCCAGCAATCCGACAGGACGGTATGGCAATCAGCCCCAGCATTTT
. TRBJ2-5 TRBV12-3/TRBV12-4 few CASSLVTGRQETQYF TGTGCCAGCAGTTTAGTAACGGGCCGCCAAGAGACCCAGTACTTC
. TRBJ1-1 TRBV10-3 few CAIGRMNTEAFF TGTGCCATCGGTAGGATGAACACTGAAGCTTTCTTT
. TRBJ1-2 TRBV20-1 . CSARVAQSQLEGGYTF TGCAGTGCTAGGGTGGCGCAGTCCCAACTAGAGGGTGGCTACACCTTC
. TRBJ2-1 TRBV27 few CASSPTPYRSYNEQFF TGTGCCAGCAGTCCGACTCCCTACCGCTCCTACAATGAGCAGTTCTTC
TRBD1 TRBJ1-2 TRBV5-1 . CASSITGGHGYTF TGCGCCAGCAGCATTACAGGGGGCCATGGCTACACCTTC
. TRBJ1-1 TRBV5-1 . CASSFGFEAFF TGCGCCAGCAGCTTCGGTTTTGAAGCTTTCTTT
. TRBJ2-3 TRBV27 . CASSLAAGGYTQYF TGTGCCAGCAGTTTAGCGGCAGGGGGGTATACGCAGTATTTT
TRBD1 TRBJ1-2 TRBV30 . CAWDPGQGNGYTF TGTGCCTGGGATCCGGGACAGGGGAATGGCTACACCTTC
. TRBJ2-2 TRBV18 . CASSPEGTNTGELFF TGTGCCAGCTCACCAGAAGGGACGAACACCGGGGAGCTGTTTTTT
. TRBJ1-1 TRBV4-1 . CASSQVEDPPNTEAFF TGCGCCAGCAGCCAAGTTGAAGACCCACCCAACACTGAAGCTTTCTTT
. TRBJ2-5 TRBV15 . CATSRTGLRETQYF TGTGCCACCAGCAGAACTGGTTTACGGGAGACCCAGTACTTC
. TRBJ1-1 TRBV14 . CASSQGWPGRAFF TGTGCCAGCAGCCAGGGGTGGCCGGGGAGAGCTTTCTTT
. TRBJ1-1 TRBV2 . CASTVRGQRRTEAFF TGTGCCAGCACGGTCCGGGGACAACGGAGAACTGAAGCTTTCTTT
. TRBJ1-5 TRBV7-2 . CASSFVEWGNQPQHF TGTGCCAGCAGCTTTGTCGAATGGGGCAATCAGCCCCAGCATTTT
. TRBJ2-1 TRBV11-2 . CALRAVGSSYNEQFF TGTGCCTTGAGGGCGGTGGGGAGCTCCTACAATGAGCAGTTCTTC
. TRBJ2-3 TRBV9 . CASSVAHTDTQYF TGTGCCAGCAGCGTAGCGCACACAGATACGCAGTATTTT
. TRBJ1-5 TRBV10-3 many CAISERQLSNQPQHF TGTGCCATCAGTGAGCGACAACTTAGCAATCAGCCCCAGCATTTT
. TRBJ1-6 TRBV18 . CASSLEQENSPLHF TGTGCCAGCTCACTTGAACAGGAAAATTCACCCCTCCACTTT
TRBD1 TRBJ2-7 TRBV25-1 . CASSETGIPYEQYF TGTGCCAGCAGTGAGACAGGGATACCCTACGAGCAGTACTTC
TRBD1 TRBJ2-7 TRBV12-3/TRBV12-4 . CASSSRQGEQYF TGTGCCAGCAGTTCGCGACAGGGGGAGCAGTACTTC
. TRBJ1-1 TRBV12-3/TRBV12-4 few CASSLALGGGKAFF TGTGCCAGCAGTTTAGCGCTGGGGGGAGGGAAAGCTTTCTTT
TRBD2 TRBJ2-5 TRBV4-3 . CASSQARTRAGETQYF TGCGCCAGCAGCCAAGCCCGGACTAGGGCAGGGGAGACCCAGTACTTC
. TRBJ1-1 TRBV28 . CASSDMGLRANTEAFF TGTGCCAGCAGTGATATGGGGTTAAGAGCGAACACTGAAGCTTTCTTT